Following are 7 T cell receptor beta chains from one sample sequenced in a study of shared clonotypes between healthy human individuals. Profiled with immunoSEQ multiplex PCR; TCRdb holds only in-frame clones, not every one. The sample records 900,000 to 1,200,000 clones, around three quarters being singletons. The sequencing sample was made of memory CD4+ T cells from PBMCs. Subset indicated: CD45RA-negative fraction. The source is a man aged 18 to 29 in good health. Some clones in this sample may be carry-over from other donors' samples.

On this clone: At one boundary the junction diverges from the germline segment, which might be a read error. The CDR3 coding sequence is TGTGCCGGCAGTTTCGCCGCGACTGAAGCTTTCTTT. Translating gives CAGSFAATEAFF. The chain recombines TRBV2 with TRBJ1-1, with D uncertain. The CDR3 contains 12 residues. Germline CDR1 and CDR2: SNHLY and FYNNEI.

In regard to this clone: This may arise from a read error, as a much more abundant clone is one base away. V usage is TRBV7-2 and J usage is TRBJ2-5; D not resolved. Germline V lookup: CDR1 SGHTA, CDR2 FQGNSA. The germline V and J ends were trimmed by 4 bases and 5 bases, with 14 bases remaining between them. CDR3 size: 14 residues. The CDR3 loop reads CASSSNRVKETQYF. The CDR3, as DNA: TGTGCCAGCAGCTCGAACCGGGTGAAGGAGACCCAGTACTTC.

The V and J genes are TRBV27 and TRBJ1-2, with TRBD1 matching 12 bases. The CDR3 is made up of 16 amino acids. The trim removed 3 bases at V and 8 bases at J, leaving 10 bases unmatched. From germline, CDR1 is MNHEY and CDR2 SMNVEV (reference sequence). The CDR3: CASSFSGGQGARGYTF. The DNA for the CDR3 is TGTGCCAGCAGTTTTTCGGGGGGACAGGGGGCGAGAGGCTACACCTTC.

The rearrangement links TRBV5-4 to TRBJ1-3; possible D gene TRBD1, 5 bases. With 3 bases removed from V and 1 base from J, the gap between germline ends came to 11 bases. The CDR3 is made up of 15 amino acids. Germline-derived CDR1 and CDR2 are SGHNT and YYREEE (reference sequence). The CDR3 region is CASSSGKGSGNTIYF. Here the CDR3 DNA reads TGTGCCAGCAGCTCAGGGAAGGGGTCTGGAAACACCATATATTTT. The complete variable domain, with remaining parts taken from reference TRBV5-4 and TRBJ1-3, reads ETGVTQSPTHLIKTRGQQVTLRCSSQSGHNTVSWYQQALGQGPQFIFQYYREEENGRGNFPPRFSGLQFPNYSSELNVNALELDDSALYLCASSSGKGSGNTIYFGEGSWLTVV.

The chain carries TRBV5-4 and TRBJ2-7; D is possibly TRBD1 (5 bases). This CDR3 spans 14 amino acids. CDR1 SGHNT and CDR2 YYREEE come from the germline V gene (reference sequence). V lost 4 bases, J lost 0 bases, and 11 bases lay in between. Written as DNA, the CDR3 is TGTGCCAGCAGCCTTCAGACAGCCTCCTACGAGCAGTACTTC. Encoded protein: CASSLQTASYEQYF.

This clone was detected ten times or more. The CDR3 sequence is CASSRGGAGELFF. CDR3 bases: TGTGCCAGCAGCCGAGGGGGGGCCGGGGAGCTGTTTTTT. This chain connects TRBV11-3 to TRBJ2-2; tentatively, D is TRBD2 (7 bases). This CDR3 comprises 13 residues. In germline, CDR1 is SGHNT, CDR2 YENEEA. V gave up 5 bases and J gave up 6 bases, with 10 bases separating them.

The chain combines TRBV28 with TRBJ2-3, with 8 positions matching TRBD2. The germline V gene encodes CDR1 MDHEN and CDR2 SYDVKM. The CDR3 runs to 15 residues. V shed 7 bases, J shed 6 bases, and the junction held 12 bases outside the gene matches. CDR3: CASTRRAGVLDTQYF. The DNA of the CDR3 is TGTGCCAGCACCCGGAGAGCGGGAGTCCTGGATACGCAGTATTTT.